The 20 T cell receptor beta chains reported below all come from one sample, sequenced in a study of T cells in Graves' hyperthyroidism and ophthalmopathy. Amplified regions were TCR beta CDR3 sequences from RNA transcripts. First-round RT-PCR with HTBI primers amplified the TCR CDR3 region. From the multiplex PCR reads, TCRdb called clonotypes with MiXCR, one entry per CDR3 protein. The table records approximately 380,000 distinct CDR3 sequences, approximately 20% of them present only once. Sequenced sample: blood. These receptors came from a woman in her late teens or twenties with Graves' hyperthyroidism.

This clonotype occurred many times. A much larger clone is a single base away; this may be a read error. The chain joins TRBV13 to TRBJ1-1; TRBD1 aligns across 9 bases. This CDR3 has 14 residues. With V trimmed by 3 bases and J by 4 bases, 3 bases remained unmatched. Germline V gene data show CDR1 as PRHDT and CDR2 as FYEKMQ (reference sequence). The CDR3, as DNA: TGTGCCAGCAGCTTTGACAGGGGGGGCACTGAAGCTTTCTTT. Translated: CASSFDRGGTEAFF.

At least ten counts were recorded for this clonotype. This chain uses TRBV3-1 with TRBJ2-5; no clear D. There are 11 residues in the CDR3. Trimming shortened V by 8 bases and J by 4 bases, and 8 bases separated the two germline ends. The germline V gene has CDR1 LGHDT and CDR2 YNNKEL (reference sequence). CDR3 residues: CASGESETQYF. The CDR3 region has the DNA TGTGCCAGCGGGGAATCAGAGACCCAGTACTTC.

There are many counts of this clonotype. In DNA form, the CDR3 reads TGTGCCAGCAGTGCAGGACCCCACTCTGGAAACACCATATATTTT. As protein: CASSAGPHSGNTIYF. This chain uses TRBV27 with TRBJ1-3, with D hard to call. This CDR3 comprises 15 residues. Germline CDR1 is MNHEY and CDR2 is SMNVEV (reference sequence). Trimming cost V 5 bases and J 0 bases, with 11 bases left between them.

This clonotype was seen only a few times. The chain joins TRBV5-1 to TRBJ2-2; 8 nucleotides match TRBD1. Germline V CDR1 and CDR2: SGHRS, YFSETQ. V lost 4 bases, J lost 4 bases, and 3 bases stayed unmatched. This CDR3 is built from 14 residues. In DNA form, the CDR3 reads TGCGCCAGCAGCGCGGACAGGGCCACCGGGGAGCTGTTTTTT. It specifies CASSADRATGELFF. Variable domain in full (rest from reference TRBV5-1 and TRBJ2-2): KAGVTQTPRYLIKTRGQQVTLSCSPISGHRSVSWYQQTPGQGLQFLFEYFSETQRNKGNFPGRFSGRQFSNSRSEMNVSTLELGDSALYLCASSADRATGELFFGEGSRLTVL.

There are many counts of this clonotype. The V gene is TRBV30, the J gene TRBJ2-2; TRBD2 agrees at 8 bases. V shed 4 bases, J shed 2 bases, and the junction held 9 bases outside the gene matches. The CDR3 has 16 residues. Germline V gene data show CDR1 as GTSNPN and CDR2 as SVGIG (reference sequence). CDR3 protein: CAWKQRGTPNTGELFF. CDR3 coding DNA: TGTGCCTGGAAGCAGCGGGGGACCCCTAACACCGGGGAGCTGTTTTTT.

CDR3 bases: TGTGCCAGCAGCACCAGAGGTAGCGGGGGAGGAGAGACCCAGTACTTC. Protein sequence: CASSTRGSGGGETQYF. V is TRBV11-3 and J is TRBJ2-5; TRBD2 matches at 9 bases. The germline V gene has CDR1 SGHNT and CDR2 YENEEA. The CDR3 is 16 amino acids. V gave up 5 bases and J gave up 4 bases; unmatched junction bases: 11.

In this sample, this clonotype turned up many times. The chain couples TRBV20-1 to TRBJ2-5, with a tentative D call TRBD2 (6 bases). The germline V gene encodes CDR1 DFQATT and CDR2 SNEGSKA (reference sequence). V lost 3 bases, J lost 3 bases, and 17 bases lay in between. This CDR3 is built from 15 residues. The CDR3 DNA is TGCAGTGCTAGTCGGATGCGGGGTCGAGAAGAGACCCAGTACTTC. Amino acid sequence: CSASRMRGREETQYF.

This clonotype has at least ten counts. The chain recombines TRBV12-3 or TRBV12-4 with TRBJ2-4; maybe TRBD1 (6 bases). The CDR3 spans 13 residues. Trimming removed 2 bases from V and 4 bases from J, with 6 bases in between. In nucleotides, the CDR3 is TGTGCCAGCAGTTTAAGGGGGAAAAACATTCAGTACTTC. Protein sequence: CASSLRGKNIQYF.

Many counts were recorded for this clonotype. The V gene is TRBV20-1, the J gene TRBJ2-5; 10 nucleotides align to TRBD2. Per germline, CDR1 DFQATT and CDR2 SNEGSKA (reference sequence). The CDR3 covers 18 residues. J lost 4 bases, V lost 1 base, and 15 bases had no gene match. CDR3 nucleotides: TGCAGTGCTAGAGCTGGACTAGCGGTGAACCTCCCCTTAGAGACCCAGTACTTC. Its translation: CSARAGLAVNLPLETQYF.

This clonotype occurred many times. The chain recombines TRBV18 with TRBJ2-5; 7 bases align to TRBD2. The CDR3 covers 13 residues. Germline assignment: CDR1 KGHSH and CDR2 LQKENI. After removal of 3 bases from V and 5 bases from J, the junction contained 3 bases not matched to a gene. The CDR3: CASSPPTSETQYF. In DNA, the CDR3 is TGTGCCAGCTCACCTCCGACTAGCGAGACCCAGTACTTC.

The sample holds many counts of this clonotype. V is TRBV20-1 and J is TRBJ1-1; TRBD1 matches at 10 bases. V was clipped by 4 bases and J by 1 base; unmatched bases: 9. The CDR3 runs to 16 residues. In germline, CDR1 is DFQATT, CDR2 SNEGSKA (reference sequence). In nucleotides, the CDR3 is TGCAGTGCTAATAGCCCCCGGGACAGGGGGAACACTGAAGCTTTCTTT. Translation: CSANSPRDRGNTEAFF.

This clonotype was seen at least ten times. The V call is TRBV12-3 or TRBV12-4, the J call TRBJ2-7; D possibly corresponds to TRBD1 (6 bases). V lost 3 bases, J lost 5 bases, and 14 bases lay in between. The length of the CDR3 is 14 residues. CDR3 amino acids: CASSFRDTPHEQYF. The CDR3, as DNA: TGTGCCAGCAGTTTCCGGGACACGCCACACGAGCAGTACTTC.

This clonotype was detected many times. For the CDR3, the DNA is TGTGCCATCAGTGAGTCGAGAGGGAACACTGAAGCTTTCTTT. Protein sequence: CAISESRGNTEAFF. The chain employs TRBV10-3 and TRBJ1-1; unclear D gene. The CDR3 contains 14 residues. Per the germline V gene, CDR1 is ENHRY and CDR2 is SYGVKD. The V and J ends lost 0 bases and 1 base respectively, with 6 bases between them.

At least ten counts were recorded for this clonotype. The V and J genes are TRBV28 and TRBJ1-5; tentatively, D is TRBD1 (5 bases). Germline CDR1 reads MDHEN; CDR2 reads SYDVKM. The CDR3 extends over 16 amino acids. Trimming removed 6 bases at V and 1 base at J, with 16 bases between. The CDR3, as DNA: TGTGCCAGCAGCTCGATTACGGGACGGAGCAATCAGCCCCAGCATTTT. It translates to CASSSITGRSNQPQHF.

In this sample, this clonotype turned up a few times. V gene TRBV7-9 combines with J gene TRBJ2-2; D ambiguous. This CDR3 comprises 13 residues. V was trimmed by 3 bases and J by 9 bases, leaving 11 bases between them. Germline CDR1 is SEHNR and CDR2 is FQNEAQ (reference sequence). The DNA for the CDR3 is TGTGCCAGCAGCTTTTTTGTTCACAGGGAGCTGTTTTTT. Its translation: CASSFFVHRELFF.

This clonotype was observed at least ten times. The CDR3 reads CASSPHQTVYSNQPQHF. The CDR3 region has the DNA TGTGCCAGTAGTCCGCACCAGACAGTTTATAGCAATCAGCCCCAGCATTTT. The chain combines TRBV19 with TRBJ1-5; a possible D gene is TRBD1 (5 bases). V was pared by 5 bases and J by 0 bases, with 17 bases between. This CDR3 spans 17 amino acids. Germline assignment: CDR1 LNHDA and CDR2 SQIVND (reference sequence). Supplemented by reference TRBV19 and TRBJ1-5, the full variable domain reads DGGITQSPKYLFRKEGQNVTLSCEQNLNHDAMYWYRQDPGQGLRLIYYSQIVNDFQKGDIAEGYSVSREKKESFPLTVTSAQKNPTAFYLCASSPHQTVYSNQPQHFGDGTRLSIL.

This clonotype has a count of ten or more. V and J are TRBV29-1 and TRBJ1-2, with 9 bases that match TRBD1. After removal of 3 bases from V and 6 bases from J, the junction contained 11 bases not matched to a gene. This CDR3 spans 15 amino acids. Germline CDR1 and CDR2: SQVTM and ANQGSEA. The CDR3: CSVDLEDRGGNGYTF. In DNA, the CDR3 is TGCAGCGTTGACCTGGAGGACAGGGGAGGAAATGGCTACACCTTC.

This clonotype has a count of ten or more. The chain recombines TRBV6-1 with TRBJ2-7, with D perhaps matching TRBD1 or TRBD2 (6 bases each). Per the germline V gene, CDR1 is MNHNS and CDR2 is SASEGT. CDR3 size: 14 residues. With 3 bases removed from V and 5 bases from J, the gap between germline ends came to 14 bases. The CDR3 loop reads CASSEGGTGDEQYF. The CDR3 coding sequence is TGTGCCAGCAGTGAGGGGGGCACGGGCGACGAGCAGTACTTC.

This clonotype occurred many times. J is TRBJ1-2 and V is TRBV12-3 or TRBV12-4; D is unresolved. With 6 bases removed from V and 0 bases from J, the gap between germline ends came to 17 bases. There are 16 residues in the CDR3. The CDR3 sequence is CASSHGSEGPNYGYTF. CDR3 coding DNA: TGTGCCAGCAGCCACGGGTCAGAGGGCCCTAACTATGGCTACACCTTC.

This clonotype has a count of ten or more. V is TRBV6-1 and J is TRBJ1-5, with D hard to call. Trimming took 4 bases from V and 0 from J, leaving 7 bases between them. The CDR3 spans 14 residues. Germline values: CDR1 MNHNS, CDR2 SASEGT. The CDR3 region is CASSADHSNQPQHF. The CDR3, as DNA: TGTGCCAGCAGTGCCGACCATAGCAATCAGCCCCAGCATTTT.